A selection of T cell receptor beta chains follows, all from one sample in a study of beta chain features in type 1 diabetes. Data came from immunoSEQ multiplex PCR; TCRdb stores just in-frame clones and leaves some out. The sample yields 100,000 to 150,000 clones, roughly 10% seen once. Sequencing input: central memory CD4+ T cells from blood. These receptors came from a man aged 25-45 years with type 1 diabetes. Each CDR3 is given with its conserved first and last residue. The D gene is left open where the match is weak. The listing skips clone size in some rows; elsewhere it reads once, few, many or a size class.

v_gene,j_gene,d_gene,abundance,CDR3aa,CDR3nt
TRBV6-1,TRBJ2-3,TRBD2,NA,CASRYSGGATDTQYF,TGTGCCAGCAGGTATAGCGGGGGGGCTACAGATACGCAGTATTTT
TRBV7-9,TRBJ2-1,TRBD2,few,CASSLGGGGNQEQFF,TGTGCCAGCAGCTTAGGCGGGGGGGGCAATCAGGAGCAGTTCTTC
TRBV5-6,TRBJ1-2,TRBD1,NA,CASRRRDRGYGYTF,TGTGCCAGCAGGCGCCGGGACAGGGGCTATGGCTACACCTTC
TRBV7-2,TRBJ2-5,TRBD2,few,CASSTGLGTQYF,TGTGCCAGCAGCACGGGACTAGGGACCCAGTACTTC
TRBV7-2,TRBJ2-4,NA,many,CASSLKGENIQYF,TGTGCCAGCAGCTTAAAAGGGGAAAACATTCAGTACTTC
TRBV27,TRBJ2-7,NA,NA,CASSPNPRASYEQYF,TGTGCCAGCAGTCCCAATCCTAGAGCCTCCTACGAGCAGTACTTC
TRBV19,TRBJ1-1,NA,NA,CASSILLGQTEAFF,TGTGCCAGTAGTATTCTGCTTGGGCAGACTGAAGCTTTCTTT
TRBV14,TRBJ1-5,NA,NA,CASSQSLDQPQHF,TGTGCCAGCAGCCAATCTCTCGATCAGCCCCAGCATTTT
TRBV29-1,TRBJ2-1,NA,many,CSVVVTDEQFF,TGCAGCGTTGTAGTTACGGATGAGCAGTTCTTC
TRBV28,TRBJ1-5,NA,NA,CASSQQGYSNQPQHF,TGTGCCAGCAGTCAACAGGGATATAGCAATCAGCCCCAGCATTTT
TRBV7-9,TRBJ2-1,NA,few,CASSLSGRDEQFF,TGTGCCAGCAGCTTAAGTGGGCGGGATGAGCAGTTCTTC
TRBV7-2,TRBJ1-2,TRBD1,NA,CASSLQGQYGYTF,TGTGCCAGCAGCTTGCAGGGACAGTATGGCTACACCTTC
TRBV18,TRBJ2-1,TRBD1,few,CASSPDRGQGHEQFF,TGTGCCAGCTCACCGGACAGGGGGCAGGGGCATGAGCAGTTCTTC
TRBV29-1,TRBJ2-3,TRBD1,few,CSVGGTGGADTQYF,TGCAGCGTTGGAGGGACAGGGGGCGCAGATACGCAGTATTTT
TRBV5-4,TRBJ2-2,NA,NA,CASSLMSANTGELFF,TGTGCCAGCAGCTTGATGAGTGCGAACACCGGGGAGCTGTTTTTT
TRBV11-2,TRBJ2-3,NA,NA,CASSLIVSGTDTQYF,TGTGCCAGCAGCTTAATAGTTTCTGGCACAGATACGCAGTATTTT
TRBV19,TRBJ1-2,NA,NA,CASSREEYGYTF,TGTGCCAGTAGCCGGGAGGAATATGGCTACACCTTC
TRBV6-4,TRBJ2-5,NA,NA,CASSWGIKYQETQYF,TGTGCCAGCAGTTGGGGCATTAAGTACCAAGAGACCCAGTACTTC
TRBV28,TRBJ1-6,NA,few,CASSNRQNSPLHF,TGTGCCAGCAGTAATAGACAGAATTCACCCCTCCACTTT
TRBV10-3,TRBJ2-4,NA,NA,CAISELGQGNIQYF,TGTGCCATCAGTGAACTGGGGCAAGGGAACATTCAGTACTTC
TRBV7-2,TRBJ1-2,NA,NA,CATQINYGYTF,TGTGCCACCCAAATTAACTATGGCTACACCTTC
TRBV6-1,TRBJ1-1,TRBD1,few,CASRETGYTEAFF,TGTGCCAGCAGAGAGACAGGGTACACTGAAGCTTTCTTT
TRBV4-1,TRBJ1-5,TRBD1,NA,CASSQGTGRGNQPQHF,TGCGCCAGCAGCCAGGGGACAGGAAGAGGAAATCAGCCCCAGCATTTT
TRBV2,TRBJ2-5,NA,NA,CASNHDGAEGEKYF,TGTGCCAGCAACCACGACGGGGCCGAGGGGGAAAAGTACTTC
TRBV10-3,TRBJ1-1,NA,NA,CAISFGGNTEAFF,TGTGCCATCAGTTTCGGGGGGAACACTGAAGCTTTCTTT
TRBV28,TRBJ2-3,TRBD2,few,CASSGGGRLAAQYF,TGTGCCAGTTCCGGGGGAGGGCGGCTAGCGGCGCAGTATTTT
TRBV13,TRBJ1-1,NA,NA,CASSSRGRGNTEAFF,TGTGCCAGCAGCTCCCGGGGGAGGGGGAACACTGAAGCTTTCTTT
TRBV5-4,TRBJ2-1,NA,NA,CASSWRSSEQFF,TGTGCCAGCAGCTGGAGGTCGTCTGAGCAGTTCTTC
TRBV18,TRBJ2-1,TRBD2,NA,CASSPGTSLNEQFF,TGTGCCAGCTCACCAGGGACTAGCTTGAATGAGCAGTTCTTC
TRBV18,TRBJ1-2,NA,NA,CASSPAQRQDGYTF,TGTGCCAGCTCACCAGCCCAACGACAGGATGGCTACACCTTC
TRBV10-3,TRBJ2-7,NA,few,CAISELGGRGYEQYF,TGTGCCATCAGTGAGTTAGGTGGCAGGGGATACGAGCAGTACTTC
TRBV14,TRBJ2-1,TRBD1,NA,CASRGTGYNEQFF,TGTGCCAGCAGAGGGACAGGCTACAATGAGCAGTTCTTC
TRBV15,TRBJ1-6,TRBD1,few,CATSFDRGGNSPLHF,TGTGCCACCAGCTTCGACAGGGGTGGCAATTCACCCCTCCACTTT
TRBV11-2,TRBJ2-7,NA,NA,CASSLVASRSYEQYF,TGTGCCAGCAGCTTAGTGGCTAGCAGATCCTACGAGCAGTACTTC
TRBV6-5,TRBJ1-5,NA,few,CASRPTGFNQPQHF,TGTGCCAGCAGACCTACAGGGTTCAATCAGCCCCAGCATTTT
TRBV7-9,TRBJ2-1,TRBD1,few,CASSLLGQFNEQFF,TGTGCCAGCAGCTTATTGGGACAGTTCAATGAGCAGTTCTTC
TRBV28,TRBJ1-2,NA,NA,CASSDSFEGRVF,TGTGCCAGCAGCGACTCGTTCGAAGGGAGAGTATTC
TRBV29-1,TRBJ1-5,NA,NA,CSVGSQVNQPQHF,TGCAGCGTTGGATCACAGGTCAATCAGCCCCAGCATTTT
TRBV5-4,TRBJ1-4,NA,few,CASSFFGGTNEKLFF,TGTGCCAGCAGCTTCTTCGGAGGGACTAATGAAAAACTGTTTTTT
TRBV5-4,TRBJ2-1,TRBD2,NA,CASSAAGGIYNEQFF,TGTGCCAGCAGCGCGGCGGGGGGGATCTACAATGAGCAGTTCTTC
TRBV29-1,TRBJ1-1,NA,NA,CSVVQALRAEAFF,TGCAGCGTTGTACAGGCCTTACGCGCTGAAGCTTTCTTT
TRBV28,TRBJ2-7,NA,few,CASRYRDSYEQYF,TGTGCCAGCAGATACCGGGACTCATACGAGCAGTACTTC
TRBV18,TRBJ2-2,TRBD1,few,CASSPTDRDNTGELFF,TGTGCCAGCTCACCAACAGACAGGGACAACACCGGGGAGCTGTTTTTT
TRBV6-1,TRBJ1-5,NA,NA,CASRRDNNNQPQHF,TGTGCCAGCAGGAGGGACAATAACAATCAGCCCCAGCATTTT
TRBV9,TRBJ2-1,NA,NA,CASSVTQGRPYNEQFF,TGTGCCAGCAGCGTTACACAGGGGAGGCCCTACAATGAGCAGTTCTTC